This TCR beta chain was captured in a study of technical replicates of blood from several donors. Clones were sequenced by immunoSEQ multiplex PCR, and TCRdb holds only the in-frame ones, with some missing. The sample yields more than 80,000 clones, roughly 94% seen once. This CDR3 is built from 15 residues. V was cut by 0 bases and J by 1 base, with 7 bases left in between. CDR1 is LGHNA and CDR2 is YNFKEQ in the germline V gene. The sample consisted of T cells isolated from PBMCs. This chain joins TRBV4-2 and TRBJ1-5; D might be TRBD1 (5 bases). This TCR came from a human donor in good health. CDR3 loop: CASSQETGSNQPQHF. The CDR3 nucleotides are TGTGCCAGCAGCCAAGAAACAGGAAGCAATCAGCCCCAGCATTTT.